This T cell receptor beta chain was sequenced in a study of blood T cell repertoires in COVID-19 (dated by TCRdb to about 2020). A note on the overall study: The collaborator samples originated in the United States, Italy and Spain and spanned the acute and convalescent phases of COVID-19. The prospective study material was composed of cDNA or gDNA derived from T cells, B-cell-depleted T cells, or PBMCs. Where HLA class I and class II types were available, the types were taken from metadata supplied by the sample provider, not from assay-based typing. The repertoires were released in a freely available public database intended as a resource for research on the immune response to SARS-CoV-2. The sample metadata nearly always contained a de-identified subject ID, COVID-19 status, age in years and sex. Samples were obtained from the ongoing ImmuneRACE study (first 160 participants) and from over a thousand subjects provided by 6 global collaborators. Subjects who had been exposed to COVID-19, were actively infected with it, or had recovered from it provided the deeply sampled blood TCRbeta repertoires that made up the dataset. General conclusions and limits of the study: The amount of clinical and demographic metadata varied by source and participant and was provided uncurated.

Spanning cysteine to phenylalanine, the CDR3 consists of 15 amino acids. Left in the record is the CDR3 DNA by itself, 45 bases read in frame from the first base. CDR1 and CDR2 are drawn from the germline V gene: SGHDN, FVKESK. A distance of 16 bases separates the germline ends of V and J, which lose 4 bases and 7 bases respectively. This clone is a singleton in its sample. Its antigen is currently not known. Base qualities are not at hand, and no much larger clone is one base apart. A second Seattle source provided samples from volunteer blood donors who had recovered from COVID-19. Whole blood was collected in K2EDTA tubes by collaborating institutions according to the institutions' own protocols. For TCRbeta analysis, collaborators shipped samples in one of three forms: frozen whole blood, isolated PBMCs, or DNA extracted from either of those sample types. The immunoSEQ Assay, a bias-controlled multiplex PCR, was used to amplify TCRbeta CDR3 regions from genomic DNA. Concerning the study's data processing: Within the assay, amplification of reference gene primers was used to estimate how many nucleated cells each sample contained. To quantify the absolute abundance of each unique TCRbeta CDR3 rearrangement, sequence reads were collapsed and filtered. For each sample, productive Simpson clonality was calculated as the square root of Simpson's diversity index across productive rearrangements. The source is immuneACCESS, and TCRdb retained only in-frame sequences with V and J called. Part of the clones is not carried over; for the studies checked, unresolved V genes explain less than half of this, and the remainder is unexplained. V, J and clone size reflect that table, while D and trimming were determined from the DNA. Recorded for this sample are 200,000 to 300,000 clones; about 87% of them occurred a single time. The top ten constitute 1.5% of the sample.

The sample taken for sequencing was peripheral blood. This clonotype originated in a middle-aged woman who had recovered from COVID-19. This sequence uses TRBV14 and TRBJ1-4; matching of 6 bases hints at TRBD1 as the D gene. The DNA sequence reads TGTGCCAGCAGCCGTTACAGGGCTTCGGGTGAAAAACTGTTTTTT. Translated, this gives CASSRYRASGEKLFF.